This T cell receptor beta chain derives from a study of naive and memory T cell subsets. Overall study results and limits: Naive and memory repertoire findings lacked a ground truth for validation. Diversity fell and Gini index rose from naive through CM, EM, EMRA.

Regarding this clonotype: The target antigen is unknown. One junction end disagrees with the germline gene, perhaps due to a read error.

Two oligonucleotides, mixed equimolar, formed the beta constant-region primer covering TRBC1 and TRBC2. TCRdb recomputed calls from the UMI-ligation and nested PCR reads with MiXCR, one row per CDR3 protein. This sample carries 150,000 or so distinct CDR3 sequences, 15% to 20% of them seen once, and the ten largest clones take just over 0.14%. The CDR3 runs to 17 residues. Germline values: CDR1 SGHTA, CDR2 FQGNSA. What was sequenced was naive CD4+ T cells from blood. The chain is built from TRBV7-2 and TRBJ2-3, with 9 bases matching TRBD2. The TCR comes from a human donor in good health. CDR3 residues: CASNLAWAGGARDTQYF. CDR3 in DNA: TGTGCCAGCAACTTAGCGTGGGCGGGAGGGGCTCGAGATACGCAGTATTTT.